This T cell receptor (beta chain) was recorded in a study of CD8+CD57+ T cells in acquired aplastic anemia. Study background: The study obtained about 9.9 million reads on average for CD4+ cells from healthy donors.

The CDR3 is 14 amino acids. The ends were cut back, 3 bases at V and 8 bases at J, with 14 bases in the middle. CDR1 and CDR2 (germline): SEHNR, FQNEAQ (reference sequence). TCR beta VDJ combinations and CDR3 sequences were profiled from genomic DNA. TCRdb itself ran the reads through MiXCR, one entry per CDR3 protein. The sample lists about 190,000 distinct CDR3 sequences, around half occurring once. This sequence joins TRBV7-9 and TRBJ2-1, with a weak D call TRBD2 (6 bases). Material: sorted CD4+, CD8+, or CD8+CD57+ T cells (not recorded which) from PBMCs. This clonotype was sampled from a human donor in good health, serving as a control. DNA for the CDR3: TGTGCCAGCAGCTTTGTAGCGGCAAGGGATGAGCAGTTCTTC. This translates into CASSFVAARDEQFF.